The rows below give T cell receptor beta chains drawn from one sample of a study of blood T cell repertoires in COVID-19. Sequencing was performed with immunoSEQ multiplex PCR; in TCRdb, only in-frame clones are kept and a portion is missing. The table shows around 190,000 clones, with approximately 80% occurring only once. Sequencing was performed on peripheral blood. The source is a human donor in a cohort sampled during active COVID-19. The CDR3 runs from the conserved cysteine through the conserved F or W. A D gene is named only where the DNA matches it firmly. Not all rows give a size; the values are once, few, many and, for expanded clones, a class.

clone_size j_call d_call v_call cdr3_aa cdr3_nt
. TRBJ1-3 . TRBV29-1 CSVANGSPRSGNTIYF TGCAGCGTGGCGAACGGGAGCCCCCGCTCTGGAAACACCATATATTTT
. TRBJ1-2 . TRBV19 CASSINSYGYTF TGTGCCAGTAGTATAAACAGCTATGGCTACACCTTC
. TRBJ2-7 . TRBV23-1 CAGHRVSYEQYF TGCGCCGGACACAGGGTATCCTACGAGCAGTACTTC
. TRBJ2-1 . TRBV5-1 CASSLVWRGPYNEQFF TGCGCCAGCAGCTTGGTATGGCGGGGGCCCTACAATGAGCAGTTCTTC
. TRBJ1-5 . TRBV2 CASCDAGRSNQPQHF TGTGCCAGTTGTGATGCGGGAAGGAGCAATCAGCCCCAGCATTTT
. TRBJ1-1 . TRBV2 CASSRDAGPNTEAFF TGTGCCAGCAGTCGGGATGCAGGTCCGAACACTGAAGCTTTCTTT
. TRBJ1-2 . TRBV6-5 CASSYSNKNYGYTF TGTGCCAGCAGTTACTCGAACAAAAACTATGGCTACACCTTC
once TRBJ1-2 TRBD1 TRBV11-2 CASSAVTGDGYTF TGTGCCAGCAGCGCCGTTACAGGGGACGGCTACACCTTC
. TRBJ2-1 TRBD1 TRBV11-2 CASSHRDRESYNEQFF TGTGCCAGCAGCCATAGGGACAGGGAGTCCTACAATGAGCAGTTCTTC
once TRBJ2-7 TRBD2 TRBV6-6 CASWERESYEQYF TGTGCCAGCTGGGAGCGGGAATCCTACGAGCAGTACTTC
. TRBJ2-7 TRBD1 TRBV5-1 CASSLVGGFYEQYF TGCGCCAGCAGCTTGGTAGGGGGCTTCTACGAGCAGTACTTC
. TRBJ1-1 TRBD1 TRBV19 CASSPQGANTEAFF TGTGCCAGTAGTCCACAGGGGGCTAACACTGAAGCTTTCTTT
. TRBJ1-1 TRBD1 TRBV9 CASSEGQGLSTEAFF TGTGCCAGCAGCGAAGGACAGGGTTTGAGCACTGAAGCTTTCTTT
. TRBJ1-2 TRBD1 TRBV2 CASSQDRGREGYTF TGTGCCAGCAGTCAAGACAGGGGGCGGGAAGGCTACACCTTC
. TRBJ2-5 . TRBV5-1 CASSLEPVGAGETQYF TGCGCCAGCAGCTTGGAGCCAGTGGGGGCTGGGGAGACCCAGTACTTC
. TRBJ1-1 . TRBV6-5 CASSYDRESQAFF TGTGCCAGCAGTTACGATCGGGAGTCGCAAGCTTTCTTT
. TRBJ2-7 . TRBV6-5 CASRRAASYEQYF TGTGCCAGCAGGAGGGCAGCTAGCTACGAGCAGTACTTC
. TRBJ1-3 . TRBV30 CAWTPPPDGRTSSGNTIYF TGTGCCTGGACCCCACCCCCGGACGGTCGTACTAGCTCTGGAAACACCATATATTTT
few TRBJ1-6 . TRBV9 CASSVDRALSPLHF TGTGCCAGCAGCGTAGACAGGGCCCTTTCACCCCTCCACTTT
. TRBJ2-3 TRBD1 TRBV5-1 CASSTTGGGWTDTQYF TGCGCCAGCAGCACGACAGGGGGCGGGTGGACAGATACGCAGTATTTT
. TRBJ2-7 TRBD1 TRBV5-6 CASSRGQGGEQYF TGTGCCAGCAGCAGGGGACAGGGGGGCGAGCAGTACTTC
few TRBJ2-7 TRBD1 TRBV18 CASSPEPGQNYEQYF TGTGCCAGCTCACCCGAACCGGGACAGAACTACGAGCAGTACTTC
. TRBJ1-1 . TRBV12-3/TRBV12-4 CASSFSGYTEAFF TGTGCCAGCAGTTTCTCAGGGTACACTGAAGCTTTCTTT
. TRBJ2-1 . TRBV5-6 CASSGAWGDEQFF TGTGCCAGCAGCGGGGCATGGGGGGATGAGCAGTTCTTC
. TRBJ2-1 . TRBV7-6 CASSLGRSNEQFF TGTGCCAGCAGCCTAGGACGGAGCAATGAGCAGTTCTTC
. TRBJ2-7 . TRBV20-1 CSASRQTTYEQYF TGCAGTGCCAGTCGGCAGACAACCTACGAGCAGTACTTC
. TRBJ2-7 . TRBV2 CASALSGGGRYF TGTGCCAGCGCCCTGTCGGGAGGGGGCAGGTACTTC
. TRBJ1-6 TRBD1 TRBV27 CASRTGTGNSPLHF TGTGCCAGCAGAACGGGGACAGGGAATTCACCCCTCCACTTT
. TRBJ2-1 . TRBV11-2 CASSWDSGAYNEQFF TGTGCCAGCAGCTGGGACTCGGGAGCCTACAATGAGCAGTTCTTC
. TRBJ2-5 . TRBV5-1 CASSLQQETQYF TGCGCCAGCAGCTTGCAACAAGAGACCCAGTACTTC
. TRBJ1-2 TRBD1 TRBV5-6 CASSYRTGRNYGYTF TGTGCCAGCAGCTACCGGACAGGGAGAAACTATGGCTACACCTTC
many TRBJ2-7 . TRBV2 CASRVGGKEQYF TGTGCCAGCAGGGTAGGAGGGAAGGAGCAGTACTTC
. TRBJ2-2 TRBD1 TRBV5-1 CASSTPGQGRAGELFF TGCGCCAGCAGCACCCCGGGACAGGGAAGGGCCGGGGAGCTGTTTTTT
. TRBJ2-5 TRBD2 TRBV7-9 CASSSERGPGKETQYF TGTGCCAGCAGCTCCGAGCGGGGGCCGGGGAAAGAGACCCAGTACTTC
. TRBJ2-7 TRBD2 TRBV30 CAWSVLAGSYEQYF TGTGCCTGGAGTGTACTAGCGGGCTCCTACGAGCAGTACTTC
. TRBJ2-5 TRBD2 TRBV13 CAGRRGGEETQYF TGTGCCGGCCGGCGGGGGGGGGAGGAGACCCAGTACTTC
. TRBJ2-7 . TRBV5-8 CASLPGFNSYEQYF TGTGCCAGCCTGCCGGGATTCAACTCCTACGAGCAGTACTTC
. TRBJ2-7 TRBD2 TRBV7-9 CASTLREGNYEQYF TGTGCCAGCACCTTAAGGGAGGGTAACTACGAGCAGTACTTC
. TRBJ2-5 TRBD2 TRBV7-9 CASSLPSGGAVETQYF TGTGCCAGCAGCTTACCTAGCGGGGGCGCGGTGGAGACCCAGTACTTC
few TRBJ2-1 TRBD2 TRBV5-1 CASSLPASGGADEQFF TGCGCCAGCAGCTTGCCGGCTAGCGGGGGGGCTGATGAGCAGTTCTTC
once TRBJ1-2 TRBD1 TRBV7-3 CASSPQGGLNYGYTF TGTGCCAGCAGCCCACAGGGGGGTTTGAACTATGGCTACACCTTC
few TRBJ2-7 TRBD2 TRBV4-1 CASSYQRGYEQYF TGCGCCAGCAGCTACCAGCGGGGCTACGAGCAGTACTTC
. TRBJ1-4 TRBD1 TRBV23-1 CASSQSLDSSDRMEKLFF TGCGCCAGCAGTCAATCTTTAGACAGCTCGGACAGGATGGAAAAACTGTTTTTT
. TRBJ2-2 TRBD1 TRBV11-2 CASSLIRDRGSGELFF TGTGCCAGCAGCCTAATCCGGGACAGAGGGTCCGGGGAGCTGTTTTTT
. TRBJ2-1 TRBD2 TRBV6-1 CASSEGTGGGEQFF TGTGCCAGCAGTGAAGGGACGGGCGGGGGTGAGCAGTTCTTC